This paragraph covers one T cell receptor beta chain sequence. Generated by immunoSEQ multiplex PCR, the TCRdb table keeps only in-frame clones and is missing some. Of more than 350 clones in the sample, around 72% are singletons; the top ten hold more than 25%. Time point denoted: pre-treatment baseline. Samples come from before therapy and from week 3 after the first blockade cycle. The sample originates from a study of blood T cell dynamics during melanoma immunotherapy. Germline CDR1 reads MNHEY; CDR2 reads SVGAGI. This CDR3 is 15 amino acids long. Trimming removed 2 bases from V and 4 bases from J, with 11 bases in between.

The chain carries TRBV6-5 and TRBJ1-4; tentative D call: TRBD1 (6 bases). This material consisted of central memory CD8+ T cells from blood, taken from a patient treated with checkpoint blockade. This receptor was taken from a human donor with melanoma. The CDR3 is CASSYGGGFNEKLFF. Here the CDR3 DNA reads TGTGCCAGCAGTTACGGAGGGGGGTTTAATGAAAAACTGTTTTTT.